This entry lists 27 T cell receptor beta chains sequenced from one sample in a study of immune evolution from preneoplasia to lung adenocarcinoma. The method was immunoSEQ multiplex PCR; TCRdb's version includes in-frame clones alone and lacks a portion of them. The sample has roughly 10,000 clones, 76% seen once. The sequencing input was FFPE normal lung tissue adjacent to the tumor. All receptors derive from a person aged 55-75 years with lung adenocarcinoma. Some clones in this sample may be carry-over from other donors' samples.

This chain connects TRBV5-6 to TRBJ1-2; TRBD1 matches 10 bases. V lost 3 bases, J lost 6 bases, and 2 bases stayed unmatched. In germline, CDR1 is SGHDT, CDR2 YYEEEE. The CDR3 is made up of 13 amino acids. The chain's CDR3 is CASSWTGGHGYTF. CDR3 bases: TGTGCCAGCAGCTGGACAGGGGGGCATGGCTACACCTTC.

The chain couples TRBV10-3 to TRBJ1-2; no clear D. Trimming removed 0 bases at V and 6 bases at J, with 11 bases between. CDR1 is ENHRY, CDR2 SYGVKD, per germline. This CDR3 has 14 amino acids. The CDR3 nucleotides read TGTGCCATCAGTGAGTCGACGCAGAGCCATGGCTACACCTTC. Translated: CAISESTQSHGYTF.

The chain combines TRBV30 with TRBJ2-5, with TRBD1 matching over 7 bases. After removal of 5 bases from V and 3 bases from J, the junction contained 3 bases not matched to a gene. The CDR3 has 12 amino acids. Germline loops: CDR1 GTSNPN, CDR2 SVGIG (reference sequence). CDR3 DNA: TGTGCCTGGTGGGACAGAGAAGAGACCCAGTACTTC. It translates to CAWWDREETQYF.

The V gene is TRBV28, the J gene TRBJ1-5; D is uncertain. V was cut by 6 bases and J by 1 base, with 13 bases left in between. CDR3 length: 15 amino acids. Germline values: CDR1 MDHEN, CDR2 SYDVKM. The DNA for the CDR3 is TGTGCCAGCAGCCTATTCCCGAACAGCAATCAGCCCCAGCATTTT. It specifies CASSLFPNSNQPQHF.

This sequence joins TRBV6-5 and TRBJ2-7; D may be TRBD2 (5 bases). The CDR3 is made up of 15 amino acids. With 2 bases removed from V and 3 bases from J, the gap between germline ends came to 14 bases. Germline-derived CDR1 and CDR2 are MNHEY and SVGAGI. The CDR3 nucleotides read TGTGCCAGCAGTTACCTCCACGAGGGAAACTACGAGCAGTACTTC. This gives the protein CASSYLHEGNYEQYF.

The rearrangement joins TRBV27 to TRBJ1-1, with 8 bases identical to TRBD1. Germline CDR1 is MNHEY and CDR2 is SMNVEV (reference sequence). The CDR3 is 11 amino acids. V lost 10 bases, J lost 5 bases, and 3 bases stayed unmatched. Here the CDR3 DNA reads TGTGCCATCCGACAGGGGACTGAAGCTTTCTTT. It specifies CAIRQGTEAFF.

V is TRBV2 and J is TRBJ2-7; D is unclear. This CDR3 contains 15 residues. The ends were cut back, 1 base at V and 3 bases at J, with 13 bases in the middle. Germline loops: CDR1 SNHLY, CDR2 FYNNEI. CDR3 DNA: TGTGCCAGCAGTGAAGGGGGTGGCCTGCTCTACGAGCAGTACTTC. Translated, it gives CASSEGGGLLYEQYF.

This clone has more than one count but fewer than ten. This chain's CDR3 is CASSQTGTGSTDTQYF. For the CDR3, the DNA is TGCGCCAGCAGCCAGACCGGGACAGGGTCCACAGATACGCAGTATTTT. The J gene is TRBJ2-3, the V gene TRBV4-1; TRBD1 agrees at 9 bases. This CDR3 contains 16 residues. Germline CDR1 MGHRA, CDR2 YSYEKL. V lost 3 bases to trimming and J lost 2 bases; unmatched junction nucleotides: 6.

The genes are TRBV18 and TRBJ2-2; D is undetermined. The CDR3 sequence is 12 residues long. V lost 3 bases to trimming and J lost 5 bases, with 4 bases between them. Germline V gene data show CDR1 as KGHSH and CDR2 as LQKENI. The CDR3 DNA sequence: TGTGCCAGCTCACCTTATACCGGGGAGCTGTTTTTT. The encoded protein is CASSPYTGELFF. Looking up the rest from reference TRBV18 and TRBJ2-2 gives the full variable domain: NAGVMQNPRHLVRRRGQEARLRCSPMKGHSHVYWYRQLPEEGLKFMVYLQKENIIDESGMPKERFSAEFPKEGPSILRIQQVVRGDSAAYFCASSPYTGELFFGEGSRLTVL.

The chain joins TRBV28 to TRBJ2-2; D might be TRBD1 or TRBD2, each matching 5 bases. CDR1 and CDR2 from the germline V gene are MDHEN and SYDVKM. V lost 6 bases, J lost 4 bases, and 12 bases lay in between. The CDR3 has 14 residues. The CDR3 nucleotides are TGTGCCAGCAGGGGACCACGGGGCACCGGGGAGCTGTTTTTT. Protein sequence: CASRGPRGTGELFF.

Concerning this clone: Germline and junction disagree at one end, which may indicate a read error. The CDR3 nucleotides are TGTGCCAGCAGTTTTTCCGGGACTAGCTCCCACGAGCAGTACTTC. Amino acid sequence: CASSFSGTSSHEQYF. The rearrangement joins TRBV6-1 to TRBJ2-7; 9 bases match TRBD2. This CDR3 region has 15 residues. Germline V gene data show CDR1 as MNHNS and CDR2 as SASEGT.

The chain couples TRBV5-8 to TRBJ2-5; no clear D. V was shortened by 0 bases and J by 2 bases, with 5 bases between the two germline ends. Per the germline V gene, CDR1 is SGHTS and CDR2 is YDEGEE. This CDR3 has 13 amino acids. In DNA, the CDR3 is TGTGCCAGCAGCTTGGTACAGCAAGAGACCCAGTACTTC. Encoded protein: CASSLVQQETQYF.

CDR3 region: CASSSFGSGTNTGELFF. For the CDR3, the DNA is TGTGCCAGCTCATCTTTCGGTTCCGGGACAAACACCGGGGAGCTGTTTTTT. This chain connects TRBV18 to TRBJ2-2; tentatively, D is TRBD1 (6 bases). Trimming pared 5 bases from V and 2 bases from J, leaving 18 bases between. The germline V gene encodes CDR1 KGHSH and CDR2 LQKENI. The CDR3 contains 17 residues.

The V gene is TRBV4-1, the J gene TRBJ1-2; no clear D. The V and J ends lost 4 bases and 1 base respectively, with 7 bases between them. Germline V CDR1 and CDR2: MGHRA, YSYEKL. CDR3 length equals 13 residues. CDR3 loop: CASSPRNNYGYTF. The DNA of the CDR3 is TGCGCCAGCAGCCCGCGGAATAACTATGGCTACACCTTC.

The chain carries TRBV19 and TRBJ2-2; D unclear. The CDR3 totals 12 residues. The germline gives CDR1 LNHDA, CDR2 SQIVND (reference sequence). V was pared by 4 bases and J by 5 bases, with 5 bases between. The CDR3 DNA follows: TGTGCCAGTAGTACTAAGACCGGGGAGCTGTTTTTT. It translates to CASSTKTGELFF.

The chain carries TRBV2 and TRBJ2-5, with a weak D call TRBD2 (6 bases). Trimming stripped 7 bases from V and 1 base from J, with 16 bases between. This CDR3 comprises 15 residues. The V gene's germline CDR1 is SNHLY and CDR2 FYNNEI. The CDR3 nucleotides read TGTGCCAGCAACCGGGGCGGAGGGATCCAAGAGACCCAGTACTTC. It specifies CASNRGGGIQETQYF.

V is TRBV11-3 and J is TRBJ1-4; the match to TRBD1 covers 7 bases. The CDR3 runs 15 residues. Germline CDR1 and CDR2: SGHNT and YENEEA. With 4 bases clipped from V and 7 bases from J, the junction kept 9 bases outside the gene matches. CDR3 coding DNA: TGTGCCAGCAGCTCACTCGACAGGGACGGTGAAAAACTGTTTTTT. This translates into CASSSLDRDGEKLFF.

This clone was recorded once. Here the CDR3 DNA reads TGTGCCAGCAGTACCCAAGAGACCCAGTACTTC. Its translation is CASSTQETQYF. The rearrangement links TRBV11-2 to TRBJ2-5; no clear D gene. V lost 6 bases to trimming and J lost 1 base, with 3 bases between them. The length of the CDR3 is 11 residues. CDR1 SGHAT and CDR2 FQNNGV come from the germline V gene.

V and J are TRBV4-2 and TRBJ2-2; tentatively, D is TRBD2 (6 bases). The CDR3 has 15 amino acids. V was clipped by 2 bases and J by 6 bases, with 13 bases between them. CDR1 and CDR2 (germline): LGHNA, YNFKEQ. The CDR3: CASSQSTRYSGELFF. The CDR3 coding sequence is TGTGCCAGCAGCCAATCGACTAGGTATTCCGGGGAGCTGTTTTTT.

The rearrangement joins TRBV11-3 to TRBJ2-5; TRBD2 matches at 11 bases. V shed 1 base and J 2 bases; nucleotides not matched to a gene: 3. Germline lookup yields CDR1 SGHNT and CDR2 YENEEA. This CDR3 contains 16 residues. In nucleotides, the CDR3 is TGTGCCAGCAGCTTAGGACTAGCGGGAATTCAAGAGACCCAGTACTTC. Residues: CASSLGLAGIQETQYF.

The chain links TRBV10-3 to TRBJ2-2; tentatively, D is TRBD1 or TRBD2 (5 bases each). The CDR3 runs 16 residues. Germline CDR1 reads ENHRY; CDR2 reads SYGVKD. Trimming took 2 bases from V and 1 from J, leaving 11 bases between them. The CDR3 reads CAISEPGRQNTGELFF. The CDR3 DNA sequence: TGTGCCATCAGTGAGCCGGGACGCCAGAACACCGGGGAGCTGTTTTTT.

The CDR3 loop reads CASSPGLLEGRVNEQFF. Written as DNA, the CDR3 is TGTGCCAGCAGCCCGGGACTCTTGGAAGGTCGTGTGAATGAGCAGTTCTTC. The chain combines TRBV11-2 with TRBJ2-1; D possibly corresponds to TRBD2 (6 bases). V lost 5 bases and J 7 bases, leaving 24 bases between the germline ends. CDR1 SGHAT and CDR2 FQNNGV come from the germline V gene. This CDR3 comprises 17 residues.

This rearrangement joins TRBV30 to TRBJ1-4; weak D call: TRBD1 (5 bases). V dropped 1 base and J dropped 3 bases, with 12 bases sitting between them. The CDR3 has 15 residues. Germline CDR1 is GTSNPN and CDR2 is SVGIG (reference sequence). Written as DNA, the CDR3 is TGTGCCTGGAGTGAATTAGGGGTCTCTAATGAAAAACTGTTTTTT. Its translation: CAWSELGVSNEKLFF.

V is TRBV7-2 and J is TRBJ2-3; 8 bases agree with TRBD1. The CDR3 extends over 18 amino acids. Germline V gives CDR1 SGHTA, CDR2 FQGNSA. After removal of 4 bases from V and 0 bases from J, the junction contained 12 bases not matched to a gene. DNA for the CDR3: TGTGCCAGCAGCTCCCTGGGGTTCGGACAGGGAAGCACAGATACGCAGTATTTT. Its protein is CASSSLGFGQGSTDTQYF. The variable domain in full, completed from reference TRBV7-2 and TRBJ2-3, reads GAGVSQSPSNKVTEKGKDVELRCDPISGHTALYWYRQSLGQGLEFLIYFQGNSAPDKSGLPSDRFSAERTGGSVSTLTIQRTQQEDSAVYLCASSSLGFGQGSTDTQYFGPGTRLTVL.

In its sample, this clone was seen once. The V call is TRBV7-2, the J call TRBJ2-7, with D perhaps matching TRBD1 (5 bases). This CDR3 comprises 13 residues. The V gene's germline CDR1 is SGHTA and CDR2 FQGNSA. Trimming took off 2 bases at V and 6 bases at J, with 11 bases between the two ends. The CDR3 DNA reads as TGTGCCAGCAGCTTAACGACAGTTGCCGAGCAGTACTTC. It translates to CASSLTTVAEQYF.

This clone came up a few times. The chain joins TRBV6-1 to TRBJ1-5; 7 positions match TRBD1. This CDR3 contains 15 residues. The V segment lost 4 bases and the J segment 3 bases; nucleotides outside the gene matches: 6. Germline CDR1 MNHNS, CDR2 SASEGT. The CDR3 bases are TGTGCCAGCAGTGTGCGTGGGACAGACAATCAGCCCCAGCATTTT. Translating it yields CASSVRGTDNQPQHF.

The chain uses TRBV9 and TRBJ2-2; 14 bases line up with TRBD2. CDR1 is SGDLS and CDR2 is YYNGEE in the germline V gene. The CDR3 consists of 20 residues. V shed 2 bases, J shed 7 bases, and the junction held 16 bases outside the gene matches. CDR3 in amino acids: CASSVGVSGLAGELDGELFF. The CDR3 DNA sequence: TGTGCCAGCAGCGTCGGAGTCTCGGGACTAGCGGGAGAATTGGACGGGGAGCTGTTTTTT.